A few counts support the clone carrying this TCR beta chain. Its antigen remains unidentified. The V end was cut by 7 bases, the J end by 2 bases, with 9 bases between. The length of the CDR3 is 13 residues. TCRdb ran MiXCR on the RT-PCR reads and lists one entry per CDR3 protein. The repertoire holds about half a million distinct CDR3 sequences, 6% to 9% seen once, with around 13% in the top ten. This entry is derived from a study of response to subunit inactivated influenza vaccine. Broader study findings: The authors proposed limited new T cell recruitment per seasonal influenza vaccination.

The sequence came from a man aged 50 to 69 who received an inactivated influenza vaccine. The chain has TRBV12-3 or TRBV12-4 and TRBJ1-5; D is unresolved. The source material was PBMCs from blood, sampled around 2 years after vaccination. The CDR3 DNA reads TGTGCCAGCACCGCGTGGGGCAATCAGCCCCAGCATTTT. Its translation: CASTAWGNQPQHF.